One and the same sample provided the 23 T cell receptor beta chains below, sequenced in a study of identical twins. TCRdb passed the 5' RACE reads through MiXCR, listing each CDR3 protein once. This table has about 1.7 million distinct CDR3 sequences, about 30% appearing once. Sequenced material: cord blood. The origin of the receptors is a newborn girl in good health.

The CDR3 sequence: CSAQTRVNEQFF. CDR3 nucleotides: TGCAGTGCCCAGACTAGGGTGAATGAGCAGTTCTTC. This rearrangement joins TRBV20-1 to TRBJ2-1; D may be TRBD2 (6 bases). Germline CDR1 reads DFQATT; CDR2 reads SNEGSKA (reference sequence). V was pared by 6 bases and J by 7 bases, with 13 bases between. This CDR3 has 12 amino acids.

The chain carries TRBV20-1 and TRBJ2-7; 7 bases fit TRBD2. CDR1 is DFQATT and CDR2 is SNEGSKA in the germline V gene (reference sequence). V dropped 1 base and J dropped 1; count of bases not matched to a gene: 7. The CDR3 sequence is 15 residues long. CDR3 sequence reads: CSARVGTTWSYEQYF. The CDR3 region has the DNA TGCAGTGCTAGAGTTGGGACTACCTGGTCCTACGAGCAGTACTTC.

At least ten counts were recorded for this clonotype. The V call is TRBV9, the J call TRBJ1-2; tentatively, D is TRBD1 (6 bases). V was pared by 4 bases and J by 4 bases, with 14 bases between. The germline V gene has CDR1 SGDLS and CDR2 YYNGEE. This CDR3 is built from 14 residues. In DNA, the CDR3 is TGTGCCAGCAGCCTGAACAGGGTTCCCTATGGCTACACCTTC. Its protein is CASSLNRVPYGYTF.

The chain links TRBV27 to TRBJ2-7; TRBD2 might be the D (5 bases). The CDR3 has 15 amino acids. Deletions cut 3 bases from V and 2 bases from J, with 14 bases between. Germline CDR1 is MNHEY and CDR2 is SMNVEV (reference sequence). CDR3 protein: CASSLSDEGPYEQYF. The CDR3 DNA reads TGTGCCAGCAGTTTGTCGGACGAGGGCCCCTACGAGCAGTACTTC.

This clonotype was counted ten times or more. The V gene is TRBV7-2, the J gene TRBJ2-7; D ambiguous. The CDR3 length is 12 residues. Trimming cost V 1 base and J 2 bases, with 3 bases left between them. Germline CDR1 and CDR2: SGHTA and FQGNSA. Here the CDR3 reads CASSLVTYEQYF. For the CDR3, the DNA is TGTGCCAGCAGCTTAGTGACCTACGAGCAGTACTTC.

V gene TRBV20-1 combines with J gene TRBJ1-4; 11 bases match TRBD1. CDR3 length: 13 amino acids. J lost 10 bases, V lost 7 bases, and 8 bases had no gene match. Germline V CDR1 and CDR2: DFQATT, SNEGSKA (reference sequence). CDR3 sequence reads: CSGRDRGKGKLFF. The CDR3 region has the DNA TGCAGTGGGAGGGACAGGGGGAAAGGAAAACTGTTTTTT.

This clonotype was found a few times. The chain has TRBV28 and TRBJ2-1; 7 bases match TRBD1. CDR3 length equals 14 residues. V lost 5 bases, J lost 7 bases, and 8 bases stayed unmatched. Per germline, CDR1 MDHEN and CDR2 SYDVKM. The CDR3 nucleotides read TGTGCCAGCAGTAATAGACAGGGTACGAATGAGCAGTTCTTC. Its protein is CASSNRQGTNEQFF.

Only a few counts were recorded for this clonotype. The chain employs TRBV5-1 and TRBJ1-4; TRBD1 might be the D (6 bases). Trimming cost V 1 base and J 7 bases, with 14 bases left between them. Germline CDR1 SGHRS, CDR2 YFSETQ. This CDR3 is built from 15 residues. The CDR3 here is CASSLQGQGSEKLFF. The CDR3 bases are TGCGCCAGCAGCTTGCAGGGGCAGGGGAGTGAAAAACTGTTTTTT.

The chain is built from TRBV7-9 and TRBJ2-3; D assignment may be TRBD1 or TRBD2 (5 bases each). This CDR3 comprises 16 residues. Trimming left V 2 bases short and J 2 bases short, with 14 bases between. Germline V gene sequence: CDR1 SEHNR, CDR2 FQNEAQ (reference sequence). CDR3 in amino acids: CASSLFSWGTTDTQYF. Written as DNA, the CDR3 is TGTGCCAGCAGCTTATTTTCTTGGGGGACCACAGATACGCAGTATTTT. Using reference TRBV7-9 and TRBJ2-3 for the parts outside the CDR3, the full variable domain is DTGVSQNPRHKITKRGQNVTFRCDPISEHNRLYWYRQTLGQGPEFLTYFQNEAQLEKSRLLSDRFSAERPKGSFSTLEIQRTEQGDSAMYLCASSLFSWGTTDTQYFGPGTRLTVL.

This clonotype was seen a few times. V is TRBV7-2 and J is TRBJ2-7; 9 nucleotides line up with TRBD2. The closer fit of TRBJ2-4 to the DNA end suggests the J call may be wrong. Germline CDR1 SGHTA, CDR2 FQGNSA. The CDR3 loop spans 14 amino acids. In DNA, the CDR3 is TGTGCCAGCAGCTTAAGGCGGGAGGGAGTCATTCAGTACTTC. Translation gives CASSLRREGVIQYF.

This CDR3 is CSVEDPRLKDRVVDEQFF. The CDR3 bases are TGCAGCGTTGAAGATCCTAGGTTAAAGGACAGGGTAGTCGATGAGCAGTTCTTC. The chain couples TRBV29-1 to TRBJ2-1; 8 nucleotides align to TRBD1. The CDR3 loop spans 18 amino acids. Germline V CDR1 and CDR2: SQVTM, ANQGSEA. V shed 0 bases and J 8 bases; nucleotides not matched to a gene: 18.

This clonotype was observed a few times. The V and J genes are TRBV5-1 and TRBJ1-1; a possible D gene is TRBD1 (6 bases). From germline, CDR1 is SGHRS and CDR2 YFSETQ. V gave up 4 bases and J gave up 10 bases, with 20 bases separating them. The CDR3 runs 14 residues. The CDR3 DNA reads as TGCGCCAGCAGCCCGGAGCTAATAACAGGGCTAGCTTTCTTT. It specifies CASSPELITGLAFF.

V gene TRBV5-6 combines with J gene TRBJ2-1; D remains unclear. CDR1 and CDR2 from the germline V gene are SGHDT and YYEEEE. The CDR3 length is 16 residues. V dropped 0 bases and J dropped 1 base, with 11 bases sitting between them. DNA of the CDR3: TGTGCCAGCAGCTTGGTCGCGGTCTGGTCCTACAATGAGCAGTTCTTC. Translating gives CASSLVAVWSYNEQFF.

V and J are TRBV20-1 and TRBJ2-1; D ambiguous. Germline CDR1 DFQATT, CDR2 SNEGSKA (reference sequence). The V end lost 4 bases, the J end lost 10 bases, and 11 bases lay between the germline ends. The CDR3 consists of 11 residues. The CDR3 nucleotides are TGCAGTGCTACGAGCGTGTTCGAGCAGTTCTTC. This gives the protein CSATSVFEQFF.

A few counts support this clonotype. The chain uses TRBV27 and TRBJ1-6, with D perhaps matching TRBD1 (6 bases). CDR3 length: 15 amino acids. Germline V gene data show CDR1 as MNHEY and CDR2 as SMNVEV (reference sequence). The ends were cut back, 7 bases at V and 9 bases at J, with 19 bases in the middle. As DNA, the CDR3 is TGTGCCAGCATGCCCAGAACAGGGCTCGGTTCACCCCTCCACTTT. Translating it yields CASMPRTGLGSPLHF.

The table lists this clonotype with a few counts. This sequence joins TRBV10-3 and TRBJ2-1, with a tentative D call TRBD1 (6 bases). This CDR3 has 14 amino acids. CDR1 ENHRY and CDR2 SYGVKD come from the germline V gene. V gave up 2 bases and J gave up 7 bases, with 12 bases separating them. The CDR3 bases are TGTGCCATCAGTGAGAGGGAACAGGGAAATGAGCAGTTCTTC. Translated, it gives CAISEREQGNEQFF.

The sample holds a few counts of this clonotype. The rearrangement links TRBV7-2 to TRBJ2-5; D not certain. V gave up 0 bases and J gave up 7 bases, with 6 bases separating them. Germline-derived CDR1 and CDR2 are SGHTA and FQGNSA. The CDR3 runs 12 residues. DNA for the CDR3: TGTGCCAGCAGCTTAGCGGTAGTGACCCAGTACTTC. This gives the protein CASSLAVVTQYF.

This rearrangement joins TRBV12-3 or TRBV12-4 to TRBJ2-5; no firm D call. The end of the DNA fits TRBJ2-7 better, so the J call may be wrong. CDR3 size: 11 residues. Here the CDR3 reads CASSFDGEQYF. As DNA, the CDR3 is TGTGCCAGCAGTTTCGATGGCGAGCAGTACTTC.

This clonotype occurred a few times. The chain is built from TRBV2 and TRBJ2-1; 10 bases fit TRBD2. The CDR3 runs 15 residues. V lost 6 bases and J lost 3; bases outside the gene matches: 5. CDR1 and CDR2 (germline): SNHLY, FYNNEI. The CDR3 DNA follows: TGTGCCAGCAGGGTAGCGGGGGGCCACTACAATGAGCAGTTCTTC. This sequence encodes CASRVAGGHYNEQFF. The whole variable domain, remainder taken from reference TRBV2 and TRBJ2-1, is EPEVTQTPSHQVTQMGQEVILRCVPISNHLYFYWYRQILGQKVEFLVSFYNNEISEKSEIFDDQFSVERPDGSNFTLKIRSTKLEDSAMYFCASRVAGGHYNEQFFGPGTRLTVL.

CDR3 protein: CASSLDGSGYTDTQYF. The CDR3 coding sequence is TGTGCCAGCAGCTTAGATGGTAGCGGGTACACAGATACGCAGTATTTT. The chain has TRBV7-2 and TRBJ2-3; 7 nucleotides agree with TRBD2. V was clipped by 1 base and J by 2 bases; unmatched bases: 6. The CDR3 length is 16 residues. Germline lookup yields CDR1 SGHTA and CDR2 FQGNSA.

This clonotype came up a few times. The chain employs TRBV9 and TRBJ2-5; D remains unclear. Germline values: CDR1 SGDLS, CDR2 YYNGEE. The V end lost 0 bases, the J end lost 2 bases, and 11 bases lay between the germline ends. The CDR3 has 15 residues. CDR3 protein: CASSVGRLDQETQYF. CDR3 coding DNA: TGTGCCAGCAGCGTAGGTAGGCTGGATCAAGAGACCCAGTACTTC. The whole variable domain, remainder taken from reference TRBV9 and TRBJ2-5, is DSGVTQTPKHLITATGQRVTLRCSPRSGDLSVYWYQQSLDQGLQFLIQYYNGEERAKGNILERFSAQQFPDLHSELNLSSLELGDSALYFCASSVGRLDQETQYFGPGTRLLVL.

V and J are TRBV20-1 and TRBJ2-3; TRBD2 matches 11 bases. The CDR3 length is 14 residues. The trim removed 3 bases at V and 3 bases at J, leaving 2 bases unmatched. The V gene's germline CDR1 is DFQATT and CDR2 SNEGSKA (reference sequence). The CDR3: CSASSGRETDTQYF. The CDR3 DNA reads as TGCAGTGCTAGTAGCGGGAGGGAAACAGATACGCAGTATTTT.

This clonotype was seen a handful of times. The chain's CDR3 is CASSLGRDPEKLFF. The CDR3, as DNA: TGTGCCAGCAGCTTGGGCAGGGACCCTGAAAAACTGTTTTTT. The chain has TRBV7-9 and TRBJ1-4, with a tentative D call TRBD1 (5 bases). V lost 3 bases to trimming and J lost 7 bases, with 12 bases between them. The CDR3 has 14 residues. CDR1 and CDR2 from the germline V gene are SEHNR and FQNEAQ (reference sequence).